The entry that follows covers one TCR beta chain sequence. The antigen it recognizes is unknown. Base qualities are not at hand, and no much larger clone is one base apart. The CDR3 spans 13 residues, from the cysteine through the phenylalanine. CDR3 DNA is the only sequence kept; it has 39 bases, read in frame from the first base. Based on the germline V gene, the CDR1 and CDR2 sequences are SQVTM and ANQGSEA. The germline V and J ends show losses of 7 bases and 2 bases respectively, and no gene match explains 8 bases of the junction. The record originates from a study of blood T cell repertoires in COVID-19 (dated by TCRdb to about 2020). As for the study more broadly: Collaborator samples came from the United States, Italy and Spain and covered acute and convalescent phases of COVID-19. The prospective study material was composed of cDNA or gDNA derived from T cells, B-cell-depleted T cells, or PBMCs. Deeply sampled blood TCRbeta repertoires from subjects exposed to, actively infected with, or recovered from COVID-19 were included in the dataset. The repertoires were released in a freely available public database intended as a resource for research on the immune response to SARS-CoV-2. The samples were drawn from the first 160 participants of the ongoing ImmuneRACE study and from 1,254 subjects provided by 6 global collaborators. A de-identified subject ID, COVID-19 status, age in years and sex were almost always included in the sample metadata. Where HLA class I and class II types were available, the types were taken from metadata supplied by the sample provider, not from assay-based typing. The investigation overall reported the following: The amount of clinical and demographic metadata varied by source and participant and was provided uncurated.

TCRbeta CDR3 regions were amplified from genomic DNA using the immunoSEQ Assay, a bias-controlled multiplex PCR. Per the original workflow: The number of nucleated cells in each sample was estimated by amplification of reference gene primers within the assay. To quantify the absolute abundance of each unique TCRbeta CDR3 rearrangement, sequence reads were collapsed and filtered. For each sample, productive Simpson clonality was calculated as the square root of Simpson's diversity index across productive rearrangements. TCRdb carries this immuneACCESS record with in-frame sequences only. Its versions omit some clonotypes, under half of them owing to an unresolved V gene in the studies checked, with the rest unexplained. V, J and clone size derive from that table, while D and trimming were established from the DNA sequence. The table for this sample lists approximately 61,000 clones; 85% to 90% of them were counted only once. The biggest ten clones account for around 18% of the sample.

The collaborating institutions used their own protocols to collect whole blood in K2EDTA tubes. Collaborator samples were shipped for TCRbeta analysis as frozen whole blood, isolated PBMCs, or DNA extracted from either sample type. The clonotype comes from a woman older than 75 with active COVID-19. Sequencing used peripheral blood. The rearrangement joined TRBV29-1 to TRBJ2-7; 7 bases in the middle match TRBD1. The bases read TGCAGCGCCATGGGACAGTCAGCCTACGAGCAGTACTTC. The translation is CSAMGQSAYEQYF.